This TCR beta chain was captured by sequencing in a study of vaccination and CD4 T cells after COVID-19. About the research overall: Stimulation of cells relied on overlapping spike peptides derived from SARS-CoV-2, HCoV-NL63, HCoV-OC43 and HCoV-229E. A CEFX pool, an HIV-1 Nef pool, or no peptide went to control cultures.

Concerning this clonotype itself: Its antigen remains unidentified.

Sequenced with the Oncomine TCR Beta short-read assay was DNA taken from cultured CD4+ T cells. Genomic DNA was taken out of cultured CD4+ T cells by extraction. TCRdb re-called the PCR reads through MiXCR, storing one row per CDR3 protein. Counted here are some 10,000 distinct CDR3 sequences, roughly a third occurring once; the ten biggest clones make up more than 20%. This sample's treatment: approximately 9-day PBMC culture with coronavirus spike peptide pools or control peptides (ViraFEST assay). Unexposed donor CD4+ T cells predated the COVID-19 pandemic, collected 2011-2018. Per the germline V gene, CDR1 is MNHEY and CDR2 is SVGEGT. V lost 0 bases and J lost 4, with 25 bases in between. The CDR3 has 20 amino acids.

V and J are TRBV6-2 or TRBV6-3 and TRBJ1-5, with a weak D call TRBD1 (5 bases). The sequencing input was CD4+ T cells from blood, cultured in vitro. The TCR was taken from a human donor in good health. The CDR3 loop is CASSYSSFPAGWGDNQPQHF. CDR3 coding DNA: TGTGCCAGCAGTTACTCGAGTTTCCCCGCAGGGTGGGGAGATAATCAGCCCCAGCATTTT.